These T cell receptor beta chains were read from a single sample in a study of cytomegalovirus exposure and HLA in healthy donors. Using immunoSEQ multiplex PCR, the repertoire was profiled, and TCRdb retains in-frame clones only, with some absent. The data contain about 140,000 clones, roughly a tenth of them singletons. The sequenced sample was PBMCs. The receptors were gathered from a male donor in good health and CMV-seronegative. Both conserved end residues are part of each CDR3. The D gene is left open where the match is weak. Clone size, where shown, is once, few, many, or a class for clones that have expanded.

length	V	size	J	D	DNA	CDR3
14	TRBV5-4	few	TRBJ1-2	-	TGTGCCAGCAGCTTCAATGGCCAGGCGGGTGGCTACACCTTC	CASSFNGQAGGYTF
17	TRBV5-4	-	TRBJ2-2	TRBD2	TGTGCCAGCAGCTTACTGACTAGCGGGAGCTCCACCGGGGAGCTGTTTTTT	CASSLLTSGSSTGELFF
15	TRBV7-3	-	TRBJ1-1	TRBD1	TGTGCCAGCAGTTCGGGGACAGGGGACGGCACTGAAGCTTTCTTT	CASSSGTGDGTEAFF
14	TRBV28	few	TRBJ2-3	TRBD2	TGTGCCAGCATCTCAGCGGGAGGTCCAGATACGCAGTATTTT	CASISAGGPDTQYF
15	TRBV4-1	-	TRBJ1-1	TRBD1	TGCGCCAGCAGCCAAGACAACAGGGGAAATACTGAAGCTTTCTTT	CASSQDNRGNTEAFF
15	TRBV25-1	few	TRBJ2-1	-	TGTGCCAGCAGTGAACCCGGGGGAGCCTACAATGAGCAGTTCTTC	CASSEPGGAYNEQFF
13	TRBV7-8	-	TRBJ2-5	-	TGTGCCAGCAGCTTCAGGGGCCAAGAGACCCAGTACTTC	CASSFRGQETQYF
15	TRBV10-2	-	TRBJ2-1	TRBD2	TGCGCCAGCACGACTAGCGGGGGGGTGTACAATGAGCAGTTCTTC	CASTTSGGVYNEQFF
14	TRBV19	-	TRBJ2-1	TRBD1	TGTGCCAGTAGGGAGGACAGGGGGTACGATGAGCAGTTCTTC	CASREDRGYDEQFF
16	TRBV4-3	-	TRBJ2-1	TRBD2	TGCGCCAGCAGCCCGGGACTAGCGGGGCCGAACAATGAGCAGTTCTTC	CASSPGLAGPNNEQFF
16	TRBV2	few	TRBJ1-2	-	TGTGCCAGCAGTGACCCCGGACAGAGCTCCTATTATGGCTACACCTTC	CASSDPGQSSYYGYTF
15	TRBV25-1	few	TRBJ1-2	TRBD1	TGTGCCAGCAGTGATGACCTTGGACAGGGCCATGGCTACACCTTC	CASSDDLGQGHGYTF
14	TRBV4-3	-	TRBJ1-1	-	TGCGCCAGCAGCCAAGATCCAGTAAACACTGAAGCTTTCTTT	CASSQDPVNTEAFF
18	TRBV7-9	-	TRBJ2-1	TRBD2	TGTGCCAGCAGCTTAGGATCCCCTAGCGGGATCTCCTACAATGAGCAGTTCTTC	CASSLGSPSGISYNEQFF
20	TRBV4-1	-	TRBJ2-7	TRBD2	TGCGCCAGCAGCCCCCAACGCGGGAGGACCACGCTCGACCCCTCCTACGAGCAGTACTTC	CASSPQRGRTTLDPSYEQYF
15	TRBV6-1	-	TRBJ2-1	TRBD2	TGTGCCAGCGGTCCCCCTAGCGGGAGGAGCAATGAGCAGTTCTTC	CASGPPSGRSNEQFF
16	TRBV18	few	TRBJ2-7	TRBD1	TGTGCCAGCTCACCGTATGGGACAGGGGTCTCCTACGAGCAGTACTTC	CASSPYGTGVSYEQYF
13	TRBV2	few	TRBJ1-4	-	TGTGCCACTACGGCAGGGTTGAATGAAAAACTGTTTTTT	CATTAGLNEKLFF
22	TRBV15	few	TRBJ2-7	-	TGTGCCACCAGCAGAGAGAACAGGTACCCTACCTCCGACCCACGGATAACCTACGAGCAGTACTTC	CATSRENRYPTSDPRITYEQYF
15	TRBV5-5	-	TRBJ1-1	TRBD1	TGTGCCAGCAAAAACCCAGGACAGGCAAACACTGAAGCTTTCTTT	CASKNPGQANTEAFF
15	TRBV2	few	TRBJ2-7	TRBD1	TGTGCCAGCAGAGCTTCGCTGGGACAGACCTACGAGCAGTACTTC	CASRASLGQTYEQYF
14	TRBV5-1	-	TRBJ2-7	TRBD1	TGCGCCAGCAGCGATGTCGGGACAGGGGACGAGCAGTACTTC	CASSDVGTGDEQYF
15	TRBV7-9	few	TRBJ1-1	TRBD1	TGTGCCAGCAGCCACGGCAGGGGGCTGGGCGCTGAAGCTTTCTTT	CASSHGRGLGAEAFF
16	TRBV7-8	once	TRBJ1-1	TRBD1	TGTGCCAGCAGCGTACAGGGGAAGGGAGTAAGAACTGAAGCTTTCTTT	CASSVQGKGVRTEAFF
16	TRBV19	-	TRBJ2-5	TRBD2	TGTGCCAGTAGTATGGGCGGCGGGGGAATCCAAGAGACCCAGTACTTC	CASSMGGGGIQETQYF
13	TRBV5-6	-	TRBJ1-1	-	TGTGCCAGCAGCTTGGGAGCCGGTGGTGAAGCTTTCTTT	CASSLGAGGEAFF
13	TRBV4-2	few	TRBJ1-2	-	TGTGCCAGCAGCCAAGATAGTGGTCGGGGCTACACCTTC	CASSQDSGRGYTF
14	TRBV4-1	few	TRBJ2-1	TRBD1	TGCGCCAGCAGCGGAACAGGGGGGAACAATGAGCAGTTCTTC	CASSGTGGNNEQFF
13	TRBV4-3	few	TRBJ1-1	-	TGCGCCAGCAGCCTGGAAAGGGGTACTGAAGCTTTCTTT	CASSLERGTEAFF
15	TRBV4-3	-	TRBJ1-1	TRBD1	TGCGCCAGCAGCCCGGACAGGGAAGGTGACACTGAAGCTTTCTTT	CASSPDREGDTEAFF
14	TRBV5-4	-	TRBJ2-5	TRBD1	TGTGCCAGCAGCCCCGGGACAGCGCAAGAGACCCAGTACTTC	CASSPGTAQETQYF
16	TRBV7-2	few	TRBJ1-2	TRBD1	TGTGCCAGCAGCTTAGGTCCGGGACAGGATAACTATGGCTACACCTTC	CASSLGPGQDNYGYTF
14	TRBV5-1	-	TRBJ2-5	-	TGCGCCAGCAGCTTGGTTACGGTCGGGGAGACCCAGTACTTC	CASSLVTVGETQYF
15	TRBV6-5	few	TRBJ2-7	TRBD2	TGTGCCAGCGCCCGGGCGGGAGGTCCCTCCTACGAGCAGTACTTC	CASARAGGPSYEQYF
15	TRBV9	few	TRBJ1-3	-	TGTGCCAGCAGCCCAGCGGGGAAGTCAGGAAACACCATATATTTT	CASSPAGKSGNTIYF
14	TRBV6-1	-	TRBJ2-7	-	TGTGCCAGCAGTGAAGTGTGGGAGTCCTACGAGCAGTACTTC	CASSEVWESYEQYF
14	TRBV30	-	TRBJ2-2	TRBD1	TGTGCCTGGAGGGACAGGGGGCGATCCGGGGAGCTGTTTTTT	CAWRDRGRSGELFF
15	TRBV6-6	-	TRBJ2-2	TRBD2	TGTGCCAGCAGTCAGAGCGGGAGATACACCGGGGAGCTGTTTTTT	CASSQSGRYTGELFF
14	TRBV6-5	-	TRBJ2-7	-	TGTGCCAGCAGACAGGACCTAAGCTCCTACGAGCAGTACTTC	CASRQDLSSYEQYF
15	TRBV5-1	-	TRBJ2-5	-	-	CASSFGTVLGETQYF
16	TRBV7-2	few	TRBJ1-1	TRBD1	TGTGCCAGCAGCGCGCTGGGACAGGGCGCGAACACTGAAGCTTTCTTT	CASSALGQGANTEAFF
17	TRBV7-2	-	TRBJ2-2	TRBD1	TGTGCCAGCAGCTTAGAACACGGGACACAGGGGGCCGGGGAGCTGTTTTTT	CASSLEHGTQGAGELFF
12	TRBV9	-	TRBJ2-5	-	TGTGCCAGCGGCCCCTTCGGGGAGACCCAGTACTTC	CASGPFGETQYF
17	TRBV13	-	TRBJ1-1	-	TGTGCCAGCAGCTTAGGTCCCGGTGGGGGGGCGGGCACTGAAGCTTTCTTT	CASSLGPGGGAGTEAFF
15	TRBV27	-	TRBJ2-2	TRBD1	TGTGCCAGCAGTGAACAGGGGATTAACACCGGGGAGCTGTTTTTT	CASSEQGINTGELFF
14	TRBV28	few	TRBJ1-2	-	TGTGCCAGCAGTCCGCCGGGGGGTGGGTATGGCTACACCTTC	CASSPPGGGYGYTF
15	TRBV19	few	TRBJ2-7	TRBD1	TGTGCCAGTAGTGGATCGACAGGGCCGCGTTACGAGCAGTACTTC	CASSGSTGPRYEQYF
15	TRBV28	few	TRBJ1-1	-	TGTGCCAGCAGTTTATGGGGTCAGGGAAAGACTGAAGCTTTCTTT	CASSLWGQGKTEAFF
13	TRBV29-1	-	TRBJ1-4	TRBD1	TGCAGCGCCCTCGGGACAGGGAATGAAAAACTGTTTTTT	CSALGTGNEKLFF
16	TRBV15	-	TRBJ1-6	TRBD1	TGTGCCACCAGCAGGGGAAGGACAGGGAGCAATTCACCCCTCCACTTT	CATSRGRTGSNSPLHF
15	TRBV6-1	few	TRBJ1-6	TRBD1	TGTGCCAGCAGTTTCCTCGGGGGGACAGGGCTCCCCCTCCACTTT	CASSFLGGTGLPLHF
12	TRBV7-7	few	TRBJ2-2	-	TGTGCCACAGAGGTCCCCAGCGGGGAGCTGTTTTTT	CATEVPSGELFF
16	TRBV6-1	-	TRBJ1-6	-	TGTGCCAGCAGTGAAGTCTCAGGCCAGTATAATTCACCCCTCCACTTT	CASSEVSGQYNSPLHF
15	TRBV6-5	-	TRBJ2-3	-	TGTGCCAGCAGTCCCTTGGGGGCGGCCACAGATACGCAGTATTTT	CASSPLGAATDTQYF
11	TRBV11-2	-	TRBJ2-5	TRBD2	TGTGCCAGCAGCCTCCGGGGGGGCCAGTACTTC	CASSLRGGQYF
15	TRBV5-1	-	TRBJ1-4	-	TGCGCCAGCAGCTCACAGGGACCCCTTAATGAAAAACTGTTTTTT	CASSSQGPLNEKLFF
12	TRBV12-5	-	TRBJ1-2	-	TGTGCTAGCGCCCCGGGGGACTATGGCTACACCTTC	CASAPGDYGYTF